This TCR beta chain was found in a study of tumor-infiltrating lymphocytes in primary liver carcinoma. Study-wide results and limits: The difference in top-250-clone fraction between tumors and blood was significant, favoring tumors (p = 0.039).

TCR beta cDNA was prepared out of about 510 ng total RNA by means of a constant-region primer. Construction of TCR beta libraries relied on three successive nested multiplex PCR rounds employing slightly modified ARM-PCR. Use of TRBV1-TRBV30 forward primers with a C-beta reverse primer characterized the first two PCR rounds, which lasted about 9 cycles each. TCRdb ran MiXCR on the multiplex PCR reads and lists one entry per CDR3 protein. The profile covers 95,000 to 150,000 distinct CDR3 sequences, with 55% to 65% appearing a single time and roughly a tenth taken by the ten largest. Trimming cost V 1 base and J 8 bases; bases outside gene matches: 11. The CDR3 spans 17 residues. Germline V gene sequence: CDR1 SGHKS, CDR2 YYEKEE (reference sequence). Concerning this clonotype itself: Its antigen is still unknown.

Scientists recovered RNA and DNA together from around 20-30 mg of unsorted bulk tissue. Each of the tumor samples contained in excess of 80% viable tumor cells. The sample taken for sequencing was liver tumor tissue from sampling region 1. As for subset: tumor region T1, superior pole. The sequence was collected from an older woman with primary liver carcinoma and hepatitis B virus infection. The chain employs TRBV5-5 and TRBJ2-1; 11 bases fit TRBD1. CDR3 in DNA: TGTGCCAGCAGCTTGCGGGGACAGGGGGTTCCTTACGATGAGCAGTTCTTC. Its translation: CASSLRGQGVPYDEQFF.